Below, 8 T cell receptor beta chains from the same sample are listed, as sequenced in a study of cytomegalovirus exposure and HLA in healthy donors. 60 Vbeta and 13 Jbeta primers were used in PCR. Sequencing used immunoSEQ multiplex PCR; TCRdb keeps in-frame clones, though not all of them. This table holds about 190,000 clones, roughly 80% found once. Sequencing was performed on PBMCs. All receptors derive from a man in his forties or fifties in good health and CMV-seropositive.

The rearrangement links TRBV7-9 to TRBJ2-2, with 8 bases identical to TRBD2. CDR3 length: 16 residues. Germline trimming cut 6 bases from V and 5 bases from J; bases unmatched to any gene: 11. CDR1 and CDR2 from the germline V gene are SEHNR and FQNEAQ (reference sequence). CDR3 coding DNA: TGTGCCAGCAGTCTTCCGGGACTAGGAAAGACCGGGGAGCTGTTTTTT. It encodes CASSLPGLGKTGELFF.

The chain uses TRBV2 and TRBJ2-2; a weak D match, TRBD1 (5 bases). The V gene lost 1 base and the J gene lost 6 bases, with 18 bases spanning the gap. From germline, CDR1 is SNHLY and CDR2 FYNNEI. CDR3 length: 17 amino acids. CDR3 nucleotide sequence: TGTGCCAGCAGTGAAGTGGGGTGGGGCCCCTCCCCCGGGGAGCTGTTTTTT. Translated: CASSEVGWGPSPGELFF.

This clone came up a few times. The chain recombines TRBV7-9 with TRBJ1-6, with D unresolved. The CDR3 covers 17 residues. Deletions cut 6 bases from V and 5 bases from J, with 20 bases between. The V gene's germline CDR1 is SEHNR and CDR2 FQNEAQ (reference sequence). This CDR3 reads CASRPAGPAGDNSPLHF. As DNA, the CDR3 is TGTGCCAGCAGGCCAGCCGGCCCGGCGGGCGATAATTCACCCCTCCACTTT.

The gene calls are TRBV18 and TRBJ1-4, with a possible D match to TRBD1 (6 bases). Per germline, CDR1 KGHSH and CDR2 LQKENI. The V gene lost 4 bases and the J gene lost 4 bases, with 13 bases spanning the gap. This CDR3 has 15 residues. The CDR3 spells CASSLGQTFNEKLFF. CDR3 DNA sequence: TGTGCCAGCTCACTTGGACAGACGTTTAATGAAAAACTGTTTTTT.

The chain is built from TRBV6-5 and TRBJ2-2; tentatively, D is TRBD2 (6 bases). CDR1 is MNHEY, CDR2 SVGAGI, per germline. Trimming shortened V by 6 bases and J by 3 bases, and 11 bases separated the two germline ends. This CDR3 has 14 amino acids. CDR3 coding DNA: TGTGCCAGCAGGTTAACGGGGGACACCGGGGAGCTGTTTTTT. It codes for CASRLTGDTGELFF.

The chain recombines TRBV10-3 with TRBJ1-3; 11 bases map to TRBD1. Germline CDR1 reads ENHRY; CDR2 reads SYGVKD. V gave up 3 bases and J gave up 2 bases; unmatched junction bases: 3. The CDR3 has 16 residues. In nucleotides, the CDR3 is TGTGCCATCAGTGATCCGGACAGGGGGCCTGGAAACACCATATATTTT. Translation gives CAISDPDRGPGNTIYF.

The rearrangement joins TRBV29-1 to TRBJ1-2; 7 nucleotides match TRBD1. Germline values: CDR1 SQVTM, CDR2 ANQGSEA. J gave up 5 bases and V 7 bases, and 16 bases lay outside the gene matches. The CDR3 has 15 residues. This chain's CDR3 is CSARRGRQGGYGYTF. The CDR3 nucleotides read TGCAGCGCCCGGAGGGGGAGACAGGGAGGATATGGCTACACCTTC.

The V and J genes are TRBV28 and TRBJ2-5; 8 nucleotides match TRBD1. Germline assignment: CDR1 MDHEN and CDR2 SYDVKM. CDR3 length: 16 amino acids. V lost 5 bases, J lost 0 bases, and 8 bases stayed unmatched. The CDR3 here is CASSLKGDRYQETQYF. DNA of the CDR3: TGTGCCAGCAGTCTTAAGGGGGACAGGTACCAAGAGACCCAGTACTTC.